Listed below are T cell receptor beta chains from one sample, sequenced in a study of T-cell memory formation after mild COVID-19. TCRdb independently ran MiXCR on the 5' RACE reads; one entry per CDR3 protein. This sample carries about 140,000 distinct CDR3 sequences, roughly 21% of them seen once, and the ten largest clones take 2% to 2.5%. Sample: PBMCs or a T cell subset sorted from them (not recorded which). These receptor sequences come from an adult woman who had mild COVID-19 (a few samples of this study predate the infection). Cell type and time point are not known. The CDR3 runs from the conserved cysteine through the conserved F or W. A D gene is named only where the DNA matches it firmly. The size field is filled for only some rows; it gives once, few, many or a size class.

j_gene: TRBJ2-1
d_gene: NA
abundance: many
v_gene: TRBV12-3/TRBV12-4
CDR3nt: TGTGCCAGCACGGCCCTCAACAATGAGCAGTTCTTC
CDR3aa: CASTALNNEQFF

j_gene: TRBJ2-7
d_gene: NA
abundance: few
v_gene: TRBV20-1
CDR3nt: TGCAGTGCTAGGAGCGGGCGGGGCCCCTACGAGCAGTACTTC
CDR3aa: CSARSGRGPYEQYF

j_gene: TRBJ2-7
d_gene: NA
abundance: NA
v_gene: TRBV5-1
CDR3nt: TGCGCCAGCAGTCCGCAGCCGACGTCGTACGAGCAGTACTTC
CDR3aa: CASSPQPTSYEQYF

j_gene: TRBJ2-7
d_gene: TRBD1
abundance: few
v_gene: TRBV7-8
CDR3nt: TGTGCCAGCAGCAACCGACCGGGACAGGGGGCAAGGTCCTACGAGCAGTACTTC
CDR3aa: CASSNRPGQGARSYEQYF

j_gene: TRBJ1-2
d_gene: NA
abundance: few
v_gene: TRBV29-1
CDR3nt: TGCAGCGTAGGGCAGGGCAGCCCCTATGGCTACACCTTC
CDR3aa: CSVGQGSPYGYTF

j_gene: TRBJ1-3
d_gene: NA
abundance: NA
v_gene: TRBV18
CDR3nt: TGTGCCAGCTCGCCCGAGGGAAACACCATATATTTT
CDR3aa: CASSPEGNTIYF

j_gene: TRBJ1-3
d_gene: NA
abundance: NA
v_gene: TRBV6-5
CDR3nt: TGTGCCAGCAGTTACTACGCCAGGCCCGGCTCTGGAAACACCATATATTTT
CDR3aa: CASSYYARPGSGNTIYF

j_gene: TRBJ2-5
d_gene: TRBD2
abundance: NA
v_gene: TRBV24-1
CDR3nt: TGTGCCACCGGCGGGGGAGCTGCGGGGGAGACCCAGTACTTC
CDR3aa: CATGGGAAGETQYF

j_gene: TRBJ2-3
d_gene: NA
abundance: NA
v_gene: TRBV6-5
CDR3nt: TGTGCCAGCAGGCGGCGGGGAGTCACAGATACGCAGTATTTT
CDR3aa: CASRRRGVTDTQYF

j_gene: TRBJ1-6
d_gene: NA
abundance: few
v_gene: TRBV12-3/TRBV12-4
CDR3nt: TGTGCCAGCAGTTTCTCCGCAGCAGGGATAGGTAATTCACCCCTCCACTTT
CDR3aa: CASSFSAAGIGNSPLHF

j_gene: TRBJ2-1
d_gene: NA
abundance: NA
v_gene: TRBV20-1
CDR3nt: TGCAGTGCTACCGACAGTGGGACGGATGAGCAGTTCTTC
CDR3aa: CSATDSGTDEQFF

j_gene: TRBJ2-1
d_gene: TRBD1
abundance: NA
v_gene: TRBV15
CDR3nt: TGTGCCACCAGCAGATCGGGACAGAGCCTAAGGAATGAGCAGTTCTTC
CDR3aa: CATSRSGQSLRNEQFF

j_gene: TRBJ2-1
d_gene: TRBD1
abundance: few
v_gene: TRBV24-1
CDR3nt: TGTGCCACCAGCCCTTGGACAGGGAGGAATGAGCAGTTCTTC
CDR3aa: CATSPWTGRNEQFF

j_gene: TRBJ2-3
d_gene: NA
abundance: few
v_gene: TRBV27
CDR3nt: TGTGCCAGCAGTCGCCCGGGTTCCTGGGGAGATACGCAGTATTTT
CDR3aa: CASSRPGSWGDTQYF

j_gene: TRBJ2-3
d_gene: TRBD2
abundance: NA
v_gene: TRBV20-1
CDR3nt: TGCAGTGCATATGAGCCTAGCGGGAGGCACGGAAACACAGATACGCAGTATTTT
CDR3aa: CSAYEPSGRHGNTDTQYF

j_gene: TRBJ1-4
d_gene: TRBD1
abundance: NA
v_gene: TRBV6-5
CDR3nt: TGTGCCAGCAGTGCCCACAGGGGATGGGATGAAAAACTGTTTTTT
CDR3aa: CASSAHRGWDEKLFF

j_gene: TRBJ2-1
d_gene: TRBD2
abundance: many
v_gene: TRBV7-2
CDR3nt: TGTGCCAGCAGCTTAGCGCCGGGACTAGGCTCCTACAATGAGCAGTTCTTC
CDR3aa: CASSLAPGLGSYNEQFF

j_gene: TRBJ1-1
d_gene: TRBD1
abundance: many
v_gene: TRBV3-1
CDR3nt: TGTGCCAGCAGCCCCGGACAGGGGGGGAACACTGAAGCTTTCTTT
CDR3aa: CASSPGQGGNTEAFF

j_gene: TRBJ2-1
d_gene: NA
abundance: many
v_gene: TRBV12-3/TRBV12-4
CDR3nt: TGTGCCAGCAGTTTACAGGAGGGGGTTTGGTATGAGCAGTTCTTC
CDR3aa: CASSLQEGVWYEQFF

j_gene: TRBJ1-2
d_gene: TRBD1
abundance: NA
v_gene: TRBV20-1
CDR3nt: TGCAGTGCTAGACTAGACAGGGGGCGTGATGGCTACACCTTC
CDR3aa: CSARLDRGRDGYTF

j_gene: TRBJ2-7
d_gene: NA
abundance: NA
v_gene: TRBV7-9
CDR3nt: TGTGCCAGCAGCTTTGAAGTTCCCAGGAGCTCCTACGAGCAGTACTTC
CDR3aa: CASSFEVPRSSYEQYF

j_gene: TRBJ1-5
d_gene: NA
abundance: NA
v_gene: TRBV20-1
CDR3nt: TGCAGTGCTGGGGGAGGGGGAACTAGCAATCAGCCCCAGCATTTT
CDR3aa: CSAGGGGTSNQPQHF

j_gene: TRBJ2-2
d_gene: TRBD1
abundance: few
v_gene: TRBV7-9
CDR3nt: TGTGCCAGCAGCCTTTGGACAGGGCCGACCGGGGAGCTGTTTTTT
CDR3aa: CASSLWTGPTGELFF

j_gene: TRBJ1-1
d_gene: NA
abundance: NA
v_gene: TRBV5-4
CDR3nt: TGTGCCAGCAGCCCGCGATTAACGGACGGGGAAGCTTTCTTT
CDR3aa: CASSPRLTDGEAFF